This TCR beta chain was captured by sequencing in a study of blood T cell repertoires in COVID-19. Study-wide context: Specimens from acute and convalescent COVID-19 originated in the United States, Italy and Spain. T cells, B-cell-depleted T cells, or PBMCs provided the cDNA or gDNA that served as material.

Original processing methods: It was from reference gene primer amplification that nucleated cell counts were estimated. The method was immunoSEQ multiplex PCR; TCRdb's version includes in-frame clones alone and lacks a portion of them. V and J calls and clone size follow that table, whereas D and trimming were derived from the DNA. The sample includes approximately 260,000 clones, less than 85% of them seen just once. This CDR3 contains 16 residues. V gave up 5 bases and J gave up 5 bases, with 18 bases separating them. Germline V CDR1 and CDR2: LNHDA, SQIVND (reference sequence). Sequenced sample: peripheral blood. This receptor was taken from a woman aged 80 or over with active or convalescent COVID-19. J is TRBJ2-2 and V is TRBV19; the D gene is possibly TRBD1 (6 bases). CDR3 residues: CASSGLRGSATGELFF. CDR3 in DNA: TGTGCCAGTAGTGGCCTTAGGGGGAGCGCTACCGGGGAGCTGTTTTTT.